These T cell receptor beta chains were read from a single sample in a study of human T cells and chemical hapten exposure. Via MiXCR, TCRdb re-called the RACE reads, giving one row per CDR3 protein. The profile shows about 57,000 distinct CDR3 sequences, about 9% of them singletons. This specimen consisted of whole blood, obtained in connection with sensitization to the hapten diphenylcyclopropenone (DPC). The receptors come from a woman between 40 and 55 years old with alopecia areata. Some clones in this sample may be carry-over from other donors' samples. Both conserved end residues are part of each CDR3. The order of the fields is clone size, D gene, V gene, J gene, CDR3 DNA, CDR3 protein. A D gene is named only where the DNA matches it firmly. A row's size may be missing; if present it is once, few, many or a size class.

many	TRBD1	TRBV7-8	TRBJ1-3	TGTGCCGGCAGCCCACGGCCCCCACGGACAGGGGGTGGAAACACCATATATTTT	CAGSPRPPRTGGGNTIYF
many	.	TRBV7-8	TRBJ1-5	TGTGCCAGCCGTAAGAGCGGGACGCCGGACGGCAATCAGCCCCAGCATTTT	CASRKSGTPDGNQPQHF
many	.	TRBV20-1	TRBJ2-1	TGCAGTGCCGCCGAAAACAATGAGCAGTTCTTC	CSAAENNEQFF
many	.	TRBV12-3/TRBV12-4	TRBJ1-1	TGTGCCAGCAGCCGGGCCCTACCACGGGAAAGGAACACTGAAGCTTTCTTT	CASSRALPRERNTEAFF
few	.	TRBV25-1	TRBJ2-2	TGTGCCAGCACCCCAGGAGGGACCGGGGAGCTGTTTTTT	CASTPGGTGELFF
many	TRBD1	TRBV4-3	TRBJ1-3	TGCGCCAGCAGCCAAGACTTTGGACAGGGTGGAAACACCATATATTTT	CASSQDFGQGGNTIYF
many	.	TRBV29-1	TRBJ2-5	TGCAGCGTTACCCCTCAGAGGGCGCAATGGGAGACCCAGTACTTC	CSVTPQRAQWETQYF
.	TRBD2	TRBV19	TRBJ2-3	TGTGCCAGTAGTATAGGGACTAGCGGGGGAATCGCAGATACGCAGTATTTT	CASSIGTSGGIADTQYF
once	TRBD1	TRBV6-5	TRBJ1-1	TGTGCCAGCACCAGGAGTGGGACAGTTTTTCAAGCTTTCTTT	CASTRSGTVFQAFF
.	.	TRBV15	TRBJ2-1	TGTGCCACCAGCAGAGCGGCGTCCCCCAATGAGCAGTTCTTC	CATSRAASPNEQFF
.	TRBD1	TRBV6-5	TRBJ1-2	TGTGCCAGCAGTCCTTACAGGGGAGGATATGGCTACACCTTC	CASSPYRGGYGYTF
many	.	TRBV11-2	TRBJ1-3	TGTGCCAGCAGCCCGAATTACTCTGGAAACACCATATATTTT	CASSPNYSGNTIYF
many	.	TRBV20-1	TRBJ1-5	TGCAGTGCTAGAGATTCCTTGGTCAGCAATCAGCCCCAGCATTTT	CSARDSLVSNQPQHF
many	.	TRBV4-3	TRBJ1-4	TGCGCCAGCAGCCACGTATTACAGGGACCAGGGGAAAAACTGTTTTTT	CASSHVLQGPGEKLFF
few	TRBD1	TRBV11-3	TRBJ2-2	TGTGCCAGCAGCCGAGACAGGGGGCATAACACCGGGGAGCTGTTTTTT	CASSRDRGHNTGELFF
few	.	TRBV5-1	TRBJ2-1	TGCGCCAGCAGCTTCCAACAGGGAAATGAGCAGTTCTTC	CASSFQQGNEQFF
many	.	TRBV7-9	TRBJ1-1	TGTGCCAGCACCGTGACGTTGGCAGCTTTCTTT	CASTVTLAAFF
.	.	TRBV28	TRBJ2-5	TGTGCCAGCAGTTTATCCCATTCCTCTTACCGGGGGGCGCGAGAGACCCAGTACTTC	CASSLSHSSYRGARETQYF
.	.	TRBV12-3/TRBV12-4	TRBJ1-1	TGTGCCAGCAGTTTAGTGGGGATTGAAGCTTTCTTT	CASSLVGIEAFF
many	TRBD1	TRBV5-4	TRBJ1-2	TGTGCCAGCAGCACGGCCGGGACAGGGGGCAGCTATGGCTACACCTTC	CASSTAGTGGSYGYTF
many	.	TRBV5-6	TRBJ2-2	TGTGCCAGCAGCCCGGTCGGGCAGGCGAACACCGGGGAGCTGTTTTTT	CASSPVGQANTGELFF
few	.	TRBV5-1	TRBJ2-4	TGCGCCAGCAGCTCGGACATGAGCAGAAACATTCAGTACTTC	CASSSDMSRNIQYF
many	.	TRBV7-9	TRBJ1-1	TGTGCCAGCAGCGTGCTCATGGGGTTTAACACTGAAGCTTTCTTT	CASSVLMGFNTEAFF
few	.	TRBV28	TRBJ1-5	TGTGCCAGCAGTCCCTCCTTAAGCAATCAGCCCCAGCATTTT	CASSPSLSNQPQHF
.	.	TRBV14	TRBJ1-3	TGTGCCAGCAGCCAATATGCTGGGGGCGGTGGAAACACCATATATTTT	CASSQYAGGGGNTIYF
few	.	TRBV15	TRBJ2-7	TGTGCCACCAGCAGAGTAGGAACAGGACCCTACGAGCAGTACTTC	CATSRVGTGPYEQYF
.	.	TRBV20-1	TRBJ2-2	TGCAGTGCTAGGAGGGACGGTACGGACACCGGGGAGCTGTTTTTT	CSARRDGTDTGELFF
.	.	TRBV3-1	TRBJ1-1	TGTGCCAGCAGCCAACGGCAGACGAACACTGAAGCTTTCTTT	CASSQRQTNTEAFF
.	.	TRBV10-3	TRBJ2-5	TGTGCCATCAGTGATCCAGGGGGGCAAGAGACCCAGTACTTC	CAISDPGGQETQYF
.	.	TRBV5-1	TRBJ2-7	TGCGCCAGCAGCTTGGCCACCCTCGCAAGCGAGCAGTACTTC	CASSLATLASEQYF
.	.	TRBV12-3/TRBV12-4	TRBJ1-4	TGTGCCACCCGGGCAGGGGCTTCTAATGAAAAACTGTTTTTT	CATRAGASNEKLFF
few	TRBD2	TRBV3-1	TRBJ2-5	TGTGCCAGCAGCCAAGAGGTACTAGCGGGGACAGAGACCCAGTACTTC	CASSQEVLAGTETQYF